Listed below are T cell receptor beta chains from one sample, sequenced in a study of T cell responses to AZD1222 COVID-19 vaccine. The assay was immunoSEQ multiplex PCR, and TCRdb's table has in-frame clones only and misses some. The sample holds around 140,000 clones, roughly nine tenths seen once. Sequenced here: peripheral blood, sampled on day 0 of AZD1222 vaccination. These TCRs come from an adult in good health. Both conserved end residues are part of each CDR3. D genes are given only for firm matches. Only part of the rows carry a size: once, few, many, or a class if the clone is expanded.

j_call	d_call	clone_size	v_call	cdr3_aa	cdr3_nt
TRBJ1-4	.	few	TRBV14	CASSQAQGVDEKLFF	TGTGCCAGCAGCCAAGCCCAGGGCGTTGATGAAAAACTGTTTTTT
TRBJ1-1	.	.	TRBV6-6	CASSAQNTEAFF	TGTGCCAGCAGTGCACAGAACACTGAAGCTTTCTTT
TRBJ2-7	.	.	TRBV18	CASSPGSKGAYEQYF	TGTGCCAGCTCACCAGGGTCGAAAGGGGCCTACGAGCAGTACTTC
TRBJ1-2	.	.	TRBV9	CASSDTGTPYHLNYGYTF	TGTGCCAGCAGCGACACCGGGACACCTTACCACCTTAACTATGGCTACACCTTC
TRBJ1-2	TRBD1	.	TRBV10-3	CAISESDRGSNGYTF	TGTGCCATCAGTGAATCTGACAGGGGGTCTAATGGCTACACCTTC
TRBJ2-1	.	.	TRBV6-1	CASSEGGGHYNEQFF	TGTGCCAGCAGTGAAGGCGGGGGACATTACAATGAGCAGTTCTTC
TRBJ2-3	.	.	TRBV7-8	CASSLDDLNTDTQYF	TGTGCCAGCAGCTTAGATGACCTTAACACAGATACGCAGTATTTT
TRBJ1-2	TRBD1	.	TRBV6-1	CASSERGQGSGYTF	TGTGCCAGCAGTGAAAGGGGGCAGGGGTCTGGCTACACCTTC
TRBJ1-2	.	.	TRBV5-1	CASSLEALVGGYTF	TGCGCCAGCAGCTTGGAAGCGCTCGTGGGGGGCTACACCTTC
TRBJ2-7	.	.	TRBV18	CASSPPSSTYEQYF	TGTGCCAGCTCACCGCCGTCCAGTACCTACGAGCAGTACTTC
TRBJ1-1	TRBD1	.	TRBV3-1/TRBV3-2	CASSQDFGLQGDTEAFF	TGTGCCAGCAGCCAAGATTTCGGTTTACAGGGGGACACTGAAGCTTTCTTT
TRBJ2-1	.	.	TRBV19	CASSPTTSYNEQFF	TGTGCCAGTAGTCCTACTACCTCCTACAATGAGCAGTTCTTC
TRBJ2-7	TRBD1	.	TRBV3-1/TRBV3-2	CASSQEGQPHEQYF	TGTGCCAGCAGCCAAGAGGGACAGCCCCACGAGCAGTACTTC
TRBJ1-6	.	.	TRBV5-1	CASSWEGNSPLHF	TGCGCCAGCAGCTGGGAAGGGAACTCACCCCTCCACTTT
TRBJ2-5	.	.	TRBV27	CASSSTSREIWETQYF	TGTGCCAGCAGTTCCACCAGCAGGGAAATATGGGAGACCCAGTACTTC
TRBJ1-2	.	once	TRBV3-1/TRBV3-2	CASSLVQGSYGYTF	TGTGCCAGCAGCCTCGTACAGGGAAGCTATGGCTACACCTTC
TRBJ1-2	.	.	TRBV18	CASSPPEVGTNGYTF	TGTGCCAGCTCACCACCGGAGGTCGGGACGAATGGCTACACCTTC
TRBJ2-5	.	.	TRBV9	CASSVEGKQETQYF	TGTGCCAGCAGCGTAGAGGGAAAGCAAGAGACCCAGTACTTC
TRBJ2-7	.	.	TRBV7-9	CASSSKSSYEQYF	TGTGCCAGCAGCTCGAAGAGCTCCTACGAGCAGTACTTC
TRBJ2-7	.	.	TRBV13	CASSLSTDYEQYF	TGTGCCAGCAGCCTCAGCACTGACTACGAGCAGTACTTC
TRBJ1-2	.	.	TRBV5-1	CASSLNRAATANYGYTF	TGCGCCAGCAGCTTGAATCGTGCAGCCACTGCTAACTATGGCTACACCTTC
TRBJ1-2	.	.	TRBV7-9	CASSSSRGFDYTF	TGTGCCAGCAGTTCAAGTCGAGGATTTGACTACACCTTC
TRBJ1-1	.	.	TRBV2	CASVLENTEAFF	TGTGCCAGCGTTTTGGAAAACACTGAAGCTTTCTTT
TRBJ1-2	.	.	TRBV14	CASSQGLGYGYTF	TGTGCCAGCAGCCAAGGATTAGGGTATGGCTACACCTTC
TRBJ1-3	.	.	TRBV7-9	CASSNTGAALSGNTIYF	TGTGCCAGCAGCAATACGGGCGCCGCTCTCTCTGGAAACACCATATATTTT
TRBJ2-1	.	.	TRBV27	CASSLSGRLLYNEQFF	TGTGCCAGCAGTTTATCGGGAAGACTTCTCTACAATGAGCAGTTCTTC
TRBJ1-4	.	.	TRBV7-8	CASSLSGEKLFF	TGTGCCAGCAGCTTGTCGGGAGAAAAACTGTTTTTT
TRBJ1-2	.	.	TRBV27	CASSDPLYGYTF	TGTGCCAGCAGTGACCCCCTCTATGGCTACACCTTC
TRBJ1-4	.	.	TRBV28	CASLGGLGVTNEKLFF	TGTGCCTCCCTAGGGGGTTTGGGTGTGACTAATGAAAAACTGTTTTTT
TRBJ2-7	.	.	TRBV5-8	CASSWGSYEQYF	TGTGCCAGCAGCTGGGGCTCCTACGAGCAGTACTTC
TRBJ1-2	.	.	TRBV10-3	CAISDGAAGGYTF	TGTGCCATCAGTGATGGGGCAGCGGGAGGCTACACCTTC
TRBJ1-5	.	.	TRBV27	CASSFGSGGRDQPQHF	TGTGCCAGCAGTTTTGGCTCCGGGGGGCGCGATCAGCCCCAGCATTTT
TRBJ1-5	TRBD1	.	TRBV7-9	CASSLVLGQGRNQPQHF	TGTGCCAGCAGCTTAGTCCTCGGACAGGGTCGAAATCAGCCCCAGCATTTT
TRBJ1-1	.	.	TRBV6-5	CASSYGTLNTEAFF	TGTGCCAGCAGTTACGGCACCTTGAACACTGAAGCTTTCTTT
TRBJ2-7	.	.	TRBV12-3/TRBV12-4	CASSSPKGEQYF	TGTGCCAGCAGTTCACCCAAGGGCGAGCAGTACTTC
TRBJ2-2	.	once	TRBV15	CATSRDASRTGELFF	TGTGCCACCAGCAGAGATGCCAGCCGGACCGGGGAGCTGTTTTTT
TRBJ1-1	.	.	TRBV10-1	CASQNTMNTEAFF	TGCGCCAGTCAAAACACCATGAACACTGAAGCTTTCTTT
TRBJ1-6	.	.	TRBV13	CASSLLSGANSPLHF	TGTGCCAGCAGCCTGCTCTCAGGGGCCAATTCACCCCTCCACTTT
TRBJ1-1	.	once	TRBV18	CASSPRQSDVGTEAFF	TGTGCCAGCTCACCACGACAGTCCGATGTTGGCACTGAAGCTTTCTTT
TRBJ2-6	.	.	TRBV19	CASSIAGAYGANVLTF	TGTGCCAGTAGTATAGCGGGGGCGTACGGGGCCAACGTCCTGACTTTC
TRBJ2-6	.	once	TRBV9	CASSVLGSGANVLTF	TGTGCCAGCAGCGTACTGGGGTCTGGGGCCAACGTCCTGACTTTC
TRBJ2-5	.	.	TRBV6-1	CASSEGWTQYF	TGTGCCAGCAGTGAGGGGTGGACCCAGTACTTC
TRBJ1-1	TRBD1	.	TRBV7-9	CASSKIMTGAAFF	TGTGCCAGCAGCAAAATCATGACAGGGGCGGCTTTCTTT